This passage covers 13 T cell receptor beta chains from one sample sequenced in a study of OX40 agonist ivuxolimab in advanced cancers. Clones were read by immunoSEQ multiplex PCR, and TCRdb kept only the in-frame ones, dropping some. The table shows fewer than 100,000 clones, with more than 75% occurring only once. The sequencing here drew on CD4+ or CD8+ T cells sorted from blood, taken in a trial of the OX40 agonist ivuxolimab. These receptors all come from an adult with an advanced solid tumor such as melanoma, head and neck, liver or kidney cancer.

The chain has TRBV11-2 and TRBJ2-5; 7 bases line up with TRBD1. Trimming at V came to 2 bases and at J to 4 bases, leaving 10 bases not matched to a gene. The length of the CDR3 is 16 residues. The V gene's germline CDR1 is SGHAT and CDR2 FQNNGV. The CDR3: CASSLIGQGVVETQYF. The CDR3 DNA is TGTGCCAGCAGCTTAATAGGGCAGGGGGTAGTAGAGACCCAGTACTTC. Complete variable domain (other parts from reference TRBV11-2 and TRBJ2-5): EAGVAQSPRYKIIEKRQSVAFWCNPISGHATLYWYQQILGQGPKLLIQFQNNGVVDDSQLPKDRFSAERLKGVDSTLKIQPAKLEDSAVYLCASSLIGQGVVETQYFGPGTRLLVL.

This clone occurred once. The chain carries TRBV5-1 and TRBJ1-5, with D possibly matching TRBD1 (5 bases). Germline V lookup: CDR1 SGHRS, CDR2 YFSETQ. V was cut by 3 bases and J by 2 bases, with 18 bases left in between. The CDR3 contains 17 residues. CDR3 in amino acids: CASSYGLAGVGNQPQHF. CDR3 DNA sequence: TGCGCCAGCAGCTATGGATTGGCGGGGGTCGGCAATCAGCCCCAGCATTTT.

On this clone itself: One end of the junction varies from germline; a read error may be responsible. The gene calls are TRBV29-1 and TRBJ1-2; D remains ambiguous. The CDR3 is made up of 10 amino acids. CDR1 is SQVTM and CDR2 is ANQGSEA in the germline V gene. In DNA, the CDR3 is TGCAGCGTTTATAGCACGGACTTCTCCTTC. The encoded protein is CSVYSTDFSF.

This sequence joins TRBV6-5 and TRBJ1-2; TRBD1 aligns across 9 bases. Germline V gene lookup returns CDR1 MNHEY and CDR2 SVGAGI. The CDR3 covers 14 residues. After removal of 0 bases from V and 7 bases from J, the junction contained 3 bases not matched to a gene. In nucleotides, the CDR3 is TGTGCCAGCAGTTACTCAGGGGACAGGGCTGGCTACACCTTC. Protein: CASSYSGDRAGYTF.

CDR3 protein: CASSLGGTGPYEQYF. CDR3 in DNA: TGTGCCAGCAGCTTAGGAGGGACGGGACCCTACGAGCAGTACTTC. The chain couples TRBV7-6 to TRBJ2-7; D possibly matches TRBD1 or TRBD2 (5 bases each). Germline loops: CDR1 SGHVS, CDR2 FNYEAQ. V dropped 1 base and J dropped 2 bases, with 12 bases sitting between them. The length of the CDR3 is 15 residues.

The chain carries TRBV27 and TRBJ1-2; D is perhaps TRBD1 (6 bases). V lost 3 bases and J 4 bases, leaving 12 bases between the germline ends. The germline V gene has CDR1 MNHEY and CDR2 SMNVEV (reference sequence). This CDR3 comprises 14 residues. DNA for the CDR3: TGTGCCAGCAGTTTGGGACAAGGCCGCTATGGCTACACCTTC. This encodes CASSLGQGRYGYTF.

The rearrangement joins TRBV5-1 to TRBJ2-2; D not certain. V was cut by 0 bases and J by 0 bases, with 3 bases left in between. The CDR3 extends over 14 amino acids. The V gene's germline CDR1 is SGHRS and CDR2 YFSETQ. The DNA of the CDR3 is TGCGCCAGCAGCTTGGGTTCGAACACCGGGGAGCTGTTTTTT. Its protein is CASSLGSNTGELFF.

The chain has TRBV19 and TRBJ2-7; D is ambiguous. Trimming removed 3 bases at V and 5 bases at J, with 11 bases between. CDR3 length equals 13 residues. Germline loops: CDR1 LNHDA, CDR2 SQIVND (reference sequence). Here the CDR3 reads CASSIGFRDEQYF. The DNA of the CDR3 is TGTGCCAGTAGTATTGGTTTCCGGGACGAGCAGTACTTC.

The V and J genes are TRBV27 and TRBJ2-1, with 15 bases matching TRBD2. Germline V CDR1 and CDR2: MNHEY, SMNVEV (reference sequence). The CDR3 is made up of 17 amino acids. V was clipped by 4 bases and J by 7 bases; unmatched bases: 8. The CDR3 protein is CASSSWTSGGAKNEQFF. CDR3 nucleotides: TGTGCCAGCAGTTCATGGACTAGCGGGGGGGCCAAAAATGAGCAGTTCTTC.

The J gene is TRBJ1-2, the V gene TRBV7-6; no reliable D call. CDR1 and CDR2 from the germline V gene are SGHVS and FNYEAQ. The V end was cut by 5 bases, the J end by 2 bases, with 9 bases between. The CDR3 is 13 amino acids. CDR3 residues: CASSLTRNYGYTF. The CDR3 DNA reads TGTGCCAGCAGCCTCACTAGGAACTATGGCTACACCTTC.

The gene calls are TRBV7-2 and TRBJ2-3; perhaps TRBD2 as D (5 bases). Trimming shortened V by 5 bases and J by 4 bases, and 16 bases separated the two germline ends. Per the germline V gene, CDR1 is SGHTA and CDR2 is FQGNSA. CDR3 length equals 15 residues. CDR3 protein: CASSVSGQHSDTQYF. CDR3 DNA: TGTGCCAGCAGCGTCAGCGGCCAGCACTCAGATACGCAGTATTTT.

This clone has a single count. The chain has TRBV28 and TRBJ2-7; D unresolved. V lost 6 bases, J lost 5 bases, and 17 bases lay in between. Germline CDR1 reads MDHEN; CDR2 reads SYDVKM. The CDR3 is 14 residues long. CDR3 coding DNA: TGTGCCAGCAGCCCTACAATAGACGGGCACGAGCAGTACTTC. Amino acids: CASSPTIDGHEQYF.

The genes are TRBV7-3 and TRBJ2-1; 11 nucleotides align to TRBD2. CDR1 and CDR2 from the germline V gene are SGHTA and FQGTGA. Unmatched junction bases numbered 8, after V lost 4 bases and J lost 6 bases. The CDR3 covers 16 residues. The DNA for the CDR3 is TGTGCCAGCAGCTCCGAGGGACTAGCGGAGGTCAATGAGCAGTTCTTC. This translates into CASSSEGLAEVNEQFF.